This T cell receptor beta chain was identified in a study of blood T cell repertoires in COVID-19. Study-wide context: The study drew acute and convalescent COVID-19 samples from the United States, Italy and Spain. Nucleic acid was either cDNA or gDNA, and it came from T cells, B-cell-depleted T cells, or PBMCs.

Authors' methods: Quantification of nucleated cells was approximated via reference gene primer amplification. This table comes from immunoSEQ multiplex PCR, and its TCRdb copy is limited to in-frame clones, with some not included. D and trimming were read from the DNA, whereas the V and J calls and clone size are those reported in that table. The repertoire includes about 200,000 clones, 80% to 90% of them detected once, and 4.5% to 6% sits in the top ten. With 5 bases clipped from V and 8 bases from J, the junction kept 15 bases outside the gene matches. The CDR3 loop spans 16 amino acids. Germline V gives CDR1 MNHNY, CDR2 SVGAGI (reference sequence). This clone occurred once.

This TCR was sampled from a woman aged 70-85 years with active or convalescent COVID-19. This chain links TRBV6-6 with TRBJ2-3, with 8 bases lining up with TRBD2. Sequencing was carried out using peripheral blood. CDR3 loop: CASSQLAAEGYGTQYF. DNA of the CDR3: TGTGCCAGCAGTCAACTAGCGGCAGAGGGCTATGGTACGCAGTATTTT.